This T cell receptor (beta chain) stems from a study of CD8+CD57+ T cells in acquired aplastic anemia. Study at large: The DNA of sorted CD4+ and CD8+ cells averaged approximately 3.2 ug. Study-level points and caveats: Patients versus controls showed no significant CD8+ Simpson's diversity difference.

This clonotype was observed once. Its antigen is currently unknown. Per germline, CDR1 SGHTA and CDR2 FQGNSA. Trimming stripped 1 base from V and 7 bases from J, with 17 bases between. The CDR3 loop spans 17 amino acids. Genomic DNA, serving as template, underwent TCR beta VDJ and CDR3 profiling. Each CDR3 protein is one row after TCRdb ran MiXCR on the reads. This sample has 150,000 to 200,000 distinct CDR3 sequences; about 64% occur once, and the top ten carry 46%. The genes are TRBV7-2 and TRBJ1-6, with D tentatively TRBD1 (5 bases). The specimen was sorted CD4+, CD8+, or CD8+CD57+ T cells (not recorded which) from PBMCs. The receptor comes from a human donor with severe aplastic anemia or a healthy control (not recorded which). The CDR3 loop reads CASSLDPAGRVNSPLHF. The DNA for the CDR3 is TGTGCCAGCAGCTTAGATCCGGCAGGGAGAGTAAATTCACCCCTCCACTTT.